This T cell receptor (beta chain) comes out of a study of T cell responses to AZD1222 COVID-19 vaccine. Whole-study results and caveats: Among those given AZD1222, only five or six were seropositive at baseline. Spike-specific TCRs gained breadth and depth after people received two AZD1222 doses. Regions left unmutated in variants are reportedly the target of nearly half of spike-specific TCRs. Clonal diversity was possibly underestimated, and white British individuals and females predominated among donors.

Sequencing was performed with immunoSEQ multiplex PCR; in TCRdb, only in-frame clones are kept and a portion is missing. The sample carries 100,000 to 150,000 clones, about 90% recorded once. Germline V CDR1 and CDR2: MNHEY, SVGAGI. CDR3 length equals 13 residues. The trim removed 5 bases at V and 8 bases at J, leaving 7 bases unmatched. This clone was found once. Its antigen is unknown. The sample in question was peripheral blood, obtained on day 0 of AZD1222 vaccination. The sequence was collected from an adult in good health. The V call is TRBV6-5, the J call TRBJ1-1, with 8 bases matching TRBD1. The CDR3 reads CASSPGGDREAFF. In nucleotides, the CDR3 is TGTGCCAGCAGTCCAGGGGGGGACAGGGAAGCTTTCTTT.